A single sample is the source of the 17 T cell receptor beta chains below, sequenced in a study of tumor-infiltrating lymphocytes in primary liver carcinoma (TCRdb year 2017). Without any cell sorting, total RNA and DNA were co-extracted from roughly 18-30 mg of bulk tissue using the AllPrep DNA/RNA mini kit. The instrument was an Illumina HiSeq 2500. TCRbeta-specific cDNA was reverse-transcribed from approximately 460 ng total RNA using a constant-region primer and ProtoScript II reverse transcriptase. The TCRbeta libraries were prepared through three rounds of nested multiplex PCR following a slightly modified ARM-PCR procedure. Multiplex TRBV1-TRBV30 forward primers and a Cbeta reverse primer were used in the first two PCR rounds, each of which was run for roughly 9 cycles. Using fastp trimming at Q25 and MiXCR clonotype assembly, TCRdb reanalyzed the public sequencing data and kept in-frame beta chains. Here each entry gathers all rows of one CDR3 protein and keeps the most common genes and DNA. For this sample there are about 190,000 distinct CDR3 sequences; around four fifths appear just once. Of the sample, about a sixth falls within the top ten clones.

Sequencing was done on a sample of tumor tissue from primary liver carcinoma. The source of these receptors is a middle-aged man with primary liver carcinoma and hepatitis B virus infection.

The genes are TRBV29-1 and TRBJ2-3, with 9 bases identical to TRBD1. The CDR3 spans 14 residues. Germline V gives CDR1 SQVTM, CDR2 ANQGSEA. CDR3 loop: CRKEQGAVTDTQYF. For the CDR3, the DNA is TGCAGAAAGGAACAGGGGGCGGTCACAGATACGCAGTATTTT.

Points on this clonotype: The junction shows a germline mismatch at one end, possibly a read error. This chain connects TRBV6-1 to TRBJ2-1; D not certain. The CDR3 contains 15 residues. Per the germline V gene, CDR1 is MNHNS and CDR2 is SASEGT. The CDR3 is CAITSTRDSYNEQFF. CDR3 DNA: TGTGCCATCACTTCTACACGAGACTCTTACAACGAGCAGTTCTTC.

This sequence joins TRBV6-6 and TRBJ2-2; TRBD1 matches 11 bases. J was trimmed by 8 bases and V by 0 bases; bases with no gene match: 8. Per the germline V gene, CDR1 is MNHNY and CDR2 is SVGAGI (reference sequence). The CDR3 totals 17 residues. The CDR3 DNA sequence: TGTGCCAGCAGTTACTCGGGACAGGGGGAGGGGACAGGGGAGCTGTTTTTT. It yields the protein CASSYSGQGEGTGELFF.

This clonotype has just a few counts. V and J are TRBV2 and TRBJ2-5; 7 nucleotides match TRBD1. Germline V gives CDR1 SNHLY, CDR2 FYNNEI. Trimming cost V 6 bases and J 1 base; bases outside gene matches: 2. This CDR3 is built from 13 residues. The CDR3 DNA reads as TGTGCCAGCAGCGACAGGGTCCAAGAGACCCAGTACTTC. It encodes CASSDRVQETQYF. The full variable domain, in which reference TRBV2 and TRBJ2-5 provide the parts outside the CDR3, is EPEVTQTPSHQVTQMGQEVILRCVPISNHLYFYWYRQILGQKVEFLVSFYNNEISEKSEIFDDQFSVERPDGSNFTLKIRSTKLEDSAMYFCASSDRVQETQYFGPGTRLLVL.

Details on this clonotype: Because it lacks the conserved phenylalanine or tryptophan at the end, this CDR3 is likely a read error. V gene TRBV6-2 or TRBV6-3 combines with J gene TRBJ1-5; D is uncertain. The germline V gene encodes CDR1 MNHEY and CDR2 SVGEGT. CDR3 length equals 14 residues. As DNA, the CDR3 is TGTGGCAGCAGTTACCGACCTAGCAATCAGCCCCAGCATTAT. This sequence encodes CGSSYRPSNQPQHY.

This chain uses TRBV29-1 with TRBJ2-4; D perhaps matches TRBD2 (6 bases). The CDR3 has 12 amino acids. V lost 6 bases and J 9 bases, leaving 15 bases between the germline ends. Germline V gene lookup returns CDR1 SQVTM and CDR2 ANQGSEA. The CDR3 loop is CSVAPGRGIQYF. As DNA, the CDR3 is TGCAGCGTAGCTCCCGGGCGGGGCATTCAGTACTTC.

This clonotype was counted ten times or more. The chain combines TRBV4-1 with TRBJ2-4; 9 nucleotides agree with TRBD2. V shed 0 bases, J shed 8 bases, and the junction held 8 bases outside the gene matches. Germline values: CDR1 MGHRA, CDR2 YSYEKL. The CDR3 sequence is 16 residues long. The DNA for the CDR3 is TGCGCCAGCAGCCAAGAGGCGGGAGGGCCGGGTGACATTCAGTACTTC. As protein: CASSQEAGGPGDIQYF.

This clonotype was counted a single time. The germline gene is not matched at one end of the junction; a read error may be the cause. CDR3 amino acids: CASAPTSDGSYGQYF. CDR3 nucleotides: TGTGCCAGCGCCCCGACCTCCGACGGCTCCTACGGGCAGTACTTC. V is TRBV6-2 or TRBV6-3 and J is TRBJ2-7, with D uncertain. The CDR3 consists of 15 residues. Germline V gene lookup returns CDR1 MNHEY and CDR2 SVGEGT.

Regarding this clonotype: At one boundary the junction diverges from the germline segment, which might be a read error. V gene TRBV11-3 combines with J gene TRBJ2-1; D gene unclear. This CDR3 comprises 12 residues. From germline, CDR1 is SGHNT and CDR2 YENEEA. The CDR3 protein is CGSRLNANKQFF. As DNA, the CDR3 is TGTGGCAGCAGGTTAAATGCCAATAAGCAGTTCTTC. Complete variable domain (other parts from reference TRBV11-3 and TRBJ2-1): EAGVVQSPRYKIIEKKQPVAFWCNPISGHNTLYWYLQNLGQGPELLIRYENEEAVDDSQLPKDRFSAERLKGVDSTLKIQPAELGDSAVYLCGSRLNANKQFFGPGTRLTVL.

V and J are TRBV4-3 and TRBJ2-1, with D maybe TRBD1 (5 bases). Germline CDR1 and CDR2: LGHNA and YSLEER. Trimming took off 2 bases at V and 0 bases at J, with 14 bases between the two ends. CDR3 size: 17 residues. In DNA form, the CDR3 reads TGCGCCAGCAGCCAATTGACAGACAGACTCTCCTACAATGAGCAGTTCTTC. Translation: CASSQLTDRLSYNEQFF.

The chain employs TRBV6-2 or TRBV6-3 and TRBJ1-1, with 7 bases aligning to TRBD1. J lost 8 bases, V lost 5 bases, and 8 bases had no gene match. CDR1 is MNHEY and CDR2 is SVGEGT in the germline V gene. The length of the CDR3 is 13 residues. In DNA, the CDR3 is TGTGCCAGCAGTCGACAGGGTTACAGAGAAGCTTTCTTT. It is translated as CASSRQGYREAFF.

The chain joins TRBV10-3 to TRBJ2-5; 7 nucleotides match TRBD2. The CDR3 length is 14 residues. Germline V lookup: CDR1 ENHRY, CDR2 SYGVKD. Trimming removed 10 bases from V and 7 bases from J; junction bases left unmatched: 15. The CDR3 loop is CATVPGLVMVTQYF. DNA for the CDR3: TGTGCCACTGTGCCAGGACTAGTGATGGTGACCCAGTACTTC.

The chain employs TRBV6-6 and TRBJ2-7; D remains ambiguous. The CDR3 is 15 amino acids. Germline CDR1 and CDR2: MNHNY and SVGAGI (reference sequence). Trimming took 0 bases from V and 2 from J, leaving 11 bases between them. The CDR3 region is CASSYSSATPYEQYF. CDR3 bases: TGTGCCAGCAGTTACTCATCGGCGACTCCCTACGAGCAGTACTTC.

Turning to this clonotype: One end of the junction does not line up with germline, which may come from a read error. In DNA, the CDR3 is TGTTCCTGGAGTCGGGATATGAACACTGAAACTTTCTTT. Its protein is CSWSRDMNTETFF. The chain recombines TRBV30 with TRBJ1-1, with D hard to call. The CDR3 consists of 13 residues. Germline-derived CDR1 and CDR2 are GTSNPN and SVGIG (reference sequence). The whole variable domain, filled in from reference TRBV30 and TRBJ1-1, reads SQTIHQWPATLVQPVGSPLSLECTVEGTSNPNLYWYRQAAGRGLQLLFYSVGIGQISSEVPQNLSASRPQDRQFILSSKKLLLSDSGFYLCSWSRDMNTETFFGQGTRLTVV.

As for this clonotype: The conserved closing phenylalanine or tryptophan is absent in this CDR3, likely reflecting a read error. The DNA is left out, because the CDR3 cannot be placed on it with certainty; the CDR3 is given as TCRdb lists it. This sequence joins TRBV12-3 or TRBV12-4 and TRBJ2-2. The CDR3 sequence runs 14 residues, both termini included. CDR3 protein: CASMETANTGEPFL.

On this clonotype: A read error may account for a junction end that differs from germline. This sequence joins TRBV6-1 and TRBJ2-1, with 12 bases aligning to TRBD2. This CDR3 region has 15 residues. The germline gives CDR1 MNHNS, CDR2 SASEGT. The CDR3 here is CASSETSGSSHVQFF. In DNA, the CDR3 is TGTGCTAGCAGTGAGACTAGCGGGAGTTCCCATGTGCAGTTCTTC.

A remark on this clonotype: Compared with germline, one end of the junction differs, possibly owing to a read error. V is TRBV7-9 and J is TRBJ2-2; a weak D match, TRBD2 (5 bases). CDR3 length equals 16 residues. Germline V gives CDR1 SEHNR, CDR2 FQNEAQ (reference sequence). The CDR3 nucleotides read TGTGCCAGCCGCTTAGTTCTTCATGGTTGGACCGGGGAGCTGTTATTT. Translated, it gives CASRLVLHGWTGELLF.